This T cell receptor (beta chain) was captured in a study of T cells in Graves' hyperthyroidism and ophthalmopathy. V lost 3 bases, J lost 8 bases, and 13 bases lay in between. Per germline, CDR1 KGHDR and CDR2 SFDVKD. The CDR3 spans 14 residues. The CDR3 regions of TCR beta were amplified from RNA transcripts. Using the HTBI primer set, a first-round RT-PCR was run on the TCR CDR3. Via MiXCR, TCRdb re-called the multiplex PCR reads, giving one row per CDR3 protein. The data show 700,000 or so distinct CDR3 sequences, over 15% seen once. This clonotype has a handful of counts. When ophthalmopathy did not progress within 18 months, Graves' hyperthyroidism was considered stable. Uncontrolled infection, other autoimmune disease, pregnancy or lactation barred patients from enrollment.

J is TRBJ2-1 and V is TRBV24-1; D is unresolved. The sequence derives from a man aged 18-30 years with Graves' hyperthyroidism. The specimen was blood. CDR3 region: CATSDTGAWDEQFF. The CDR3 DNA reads TGTGCCACCAGTGATACGGGCGCCTGGGATGAGCAGTTCTTC.